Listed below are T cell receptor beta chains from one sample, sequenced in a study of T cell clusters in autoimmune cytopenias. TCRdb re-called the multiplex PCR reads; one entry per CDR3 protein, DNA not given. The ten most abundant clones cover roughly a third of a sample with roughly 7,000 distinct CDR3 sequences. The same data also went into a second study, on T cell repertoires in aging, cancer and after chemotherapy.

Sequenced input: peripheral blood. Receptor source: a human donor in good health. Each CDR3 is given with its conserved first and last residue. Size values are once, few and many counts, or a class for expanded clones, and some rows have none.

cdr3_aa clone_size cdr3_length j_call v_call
CASSEARYEKLFF - 13 TRBJ1-4 TRBV6-1
CASSYVGIGTNTEAFF - 16 TRBJ1-1 TRBV6-5
CAWGQNTGELFF medium-sized 12 TRBJ2-2 TRBV30
CASSLPRLAGEQQFF - 15 TRBJ2-1 TRBV5-4
CSVGGWGIAETQYF medium-sized 14 TRBJ2-5 TRBV29-1
CASSYSKQGSGGYTF - 15 TRBJ1-2 TRBV6-5
CASSEQPNSPLHF - 13 TRBJ1-6 TRBV12-3/TRBV12-4
CASSFNRGTEAFF - 13 TRBJ1-1 TRBV7-6
CASSDSTTSTDTQYF - 15 TRBJ2-3 TRBV12-3/TRBV12-4
CSASDLRGKANYGYTF medium-sized 16 TRBJ1-2 TRBV29-1
CSALSRDRVLAGGLVEQFF medium-sized 19 TRBJ2-1 TRBV29-1